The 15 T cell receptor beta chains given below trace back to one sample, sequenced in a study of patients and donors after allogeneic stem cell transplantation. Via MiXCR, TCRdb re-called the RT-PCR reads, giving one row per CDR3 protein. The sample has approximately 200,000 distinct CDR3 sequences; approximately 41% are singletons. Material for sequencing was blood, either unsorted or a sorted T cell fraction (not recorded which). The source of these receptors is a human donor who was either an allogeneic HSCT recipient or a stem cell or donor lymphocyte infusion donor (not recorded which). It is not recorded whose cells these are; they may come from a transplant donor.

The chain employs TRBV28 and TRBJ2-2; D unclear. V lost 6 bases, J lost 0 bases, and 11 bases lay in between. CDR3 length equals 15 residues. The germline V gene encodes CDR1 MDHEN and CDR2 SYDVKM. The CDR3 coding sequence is TGTGCCAGCAGACCGGACGGTGCGAACACCGGGGAGCTGTTTTTT. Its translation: CASRPDGANTGELFF.

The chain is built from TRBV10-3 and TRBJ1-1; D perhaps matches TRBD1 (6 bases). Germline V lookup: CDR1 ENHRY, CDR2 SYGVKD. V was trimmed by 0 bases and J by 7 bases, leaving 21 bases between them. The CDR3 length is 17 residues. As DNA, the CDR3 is TGTGCCATCAGTGAGTCCACACCGGAACAGGGATTCAATGAAGCTTTCTTT. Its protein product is CAISESTPEQGFNEAFF.

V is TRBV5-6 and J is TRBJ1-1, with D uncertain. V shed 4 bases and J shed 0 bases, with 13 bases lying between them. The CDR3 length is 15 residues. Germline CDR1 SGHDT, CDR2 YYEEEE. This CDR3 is CASSQLELMNTEAFF. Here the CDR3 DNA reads TGTGCCAGCAGCCAACTAGAACTTATGAACACTGAAGCTTTCTTT.

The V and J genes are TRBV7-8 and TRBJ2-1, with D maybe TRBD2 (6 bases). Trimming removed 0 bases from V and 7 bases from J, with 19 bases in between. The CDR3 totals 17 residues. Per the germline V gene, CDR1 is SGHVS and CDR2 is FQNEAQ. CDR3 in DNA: TGTGCCAGCAGCTTAGCCCCGACTGCGGGATGGGGTAATGAGCAGTTCTTC. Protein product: CASSLAPTAGWGNEQFF.

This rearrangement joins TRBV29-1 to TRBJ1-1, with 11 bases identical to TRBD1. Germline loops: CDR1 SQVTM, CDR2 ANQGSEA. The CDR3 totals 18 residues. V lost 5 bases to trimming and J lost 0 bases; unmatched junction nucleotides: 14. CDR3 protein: CSVKKGQGAFVVNTEAFF. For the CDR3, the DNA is TGCAGCGTTAAAAAAGGACAGGGGGCTTTTGTTGTGAACACTGAAGCTTTCTTT.

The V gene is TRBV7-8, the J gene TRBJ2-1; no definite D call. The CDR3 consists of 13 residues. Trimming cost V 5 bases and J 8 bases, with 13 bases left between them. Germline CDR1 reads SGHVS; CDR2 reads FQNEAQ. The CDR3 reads CASSLQATHEQFF. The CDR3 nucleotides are TGTGCCAGCAGCCTTCAGGCGACCCATGAGCAGTTCTTC.

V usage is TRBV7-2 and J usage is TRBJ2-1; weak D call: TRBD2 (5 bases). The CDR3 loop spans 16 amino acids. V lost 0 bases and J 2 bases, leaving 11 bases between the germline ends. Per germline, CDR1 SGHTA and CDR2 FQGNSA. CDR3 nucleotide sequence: TGTGCCAGCAGCTTAGCTCGGAGGTTCCCCTACAATGAGCAGTTCTTC. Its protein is CASSLARRFPYNEQFF.

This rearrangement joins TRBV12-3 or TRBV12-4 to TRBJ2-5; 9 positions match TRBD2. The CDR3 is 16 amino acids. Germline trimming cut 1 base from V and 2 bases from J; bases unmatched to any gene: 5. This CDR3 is CASSLVSSGKQETQYF. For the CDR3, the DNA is TGTGCCAGCAGTTTAGTCTCTAGCGGGAAGCAAGAGACCCAGTACTTC.

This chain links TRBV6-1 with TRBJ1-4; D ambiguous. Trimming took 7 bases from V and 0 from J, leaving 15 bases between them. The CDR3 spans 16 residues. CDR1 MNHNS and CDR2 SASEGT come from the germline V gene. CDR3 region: CASTYSVGSTNEKLFF. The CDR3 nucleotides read TGTGCCAGCACCTACTCCGTGGGGTCAACTAATGAAAAACTGTTTTTT.

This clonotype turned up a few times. The CDR3 sequence is CASMIGGNEKLFF. As DNA, the CDR3 is TGTGCCAGCATGATTGGAGGGAATGAAAAACTGTTTTTT. The chain has TRBV7-9 and TRBJ1-4, with D unclear. This CDR3 region has 13 residues. Germline loops: CDR1 SEHNR, CDR2 FQNEAQ (reference sequence). V was cut by 7 bases and J by 5 bases, with 11 bases left in between.

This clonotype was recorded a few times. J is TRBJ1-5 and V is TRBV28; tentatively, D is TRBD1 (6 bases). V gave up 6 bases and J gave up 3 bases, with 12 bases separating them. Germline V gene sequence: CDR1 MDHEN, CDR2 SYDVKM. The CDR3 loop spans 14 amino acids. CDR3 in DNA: TGTGCCAGCAGCCTAGGGGGAAACAATCAGCCCCAGCATTTT. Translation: CASSLGGNNQPQHF.

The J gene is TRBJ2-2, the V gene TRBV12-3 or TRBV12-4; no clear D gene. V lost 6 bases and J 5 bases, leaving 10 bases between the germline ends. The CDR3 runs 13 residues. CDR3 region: CASRGIATGELFF. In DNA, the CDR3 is TGTGCCAGCAGGGGGATAGCAACCGGGGAGCTGTTTTTT.

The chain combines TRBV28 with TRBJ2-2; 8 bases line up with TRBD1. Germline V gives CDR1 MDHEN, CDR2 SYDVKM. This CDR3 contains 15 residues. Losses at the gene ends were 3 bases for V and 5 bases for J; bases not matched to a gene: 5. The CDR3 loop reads CASSLETGATGELFF. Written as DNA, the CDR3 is TGTGCCAGCAGTTTGGAGACAGGGGCTACCGGGGAGCTGTTTTTT.

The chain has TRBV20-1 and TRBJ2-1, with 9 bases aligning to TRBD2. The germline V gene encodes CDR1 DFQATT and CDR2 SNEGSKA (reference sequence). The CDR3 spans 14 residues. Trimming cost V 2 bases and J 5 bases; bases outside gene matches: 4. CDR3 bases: TGCAGTGCTAGACTAGCGGGAATCGACAATGAGCAGTTCTTC. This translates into CSARLAGIDNEQFF.

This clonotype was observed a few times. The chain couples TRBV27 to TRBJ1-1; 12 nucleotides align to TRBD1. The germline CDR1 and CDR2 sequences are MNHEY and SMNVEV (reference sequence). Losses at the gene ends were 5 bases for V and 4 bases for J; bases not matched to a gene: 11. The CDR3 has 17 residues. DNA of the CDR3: TGTGCCAGCAGTGATATTCCGGGACAGGGGGCCGGCACTGAAGCTTTCTTT. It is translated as CASSDIPGQGAGTEAFF.